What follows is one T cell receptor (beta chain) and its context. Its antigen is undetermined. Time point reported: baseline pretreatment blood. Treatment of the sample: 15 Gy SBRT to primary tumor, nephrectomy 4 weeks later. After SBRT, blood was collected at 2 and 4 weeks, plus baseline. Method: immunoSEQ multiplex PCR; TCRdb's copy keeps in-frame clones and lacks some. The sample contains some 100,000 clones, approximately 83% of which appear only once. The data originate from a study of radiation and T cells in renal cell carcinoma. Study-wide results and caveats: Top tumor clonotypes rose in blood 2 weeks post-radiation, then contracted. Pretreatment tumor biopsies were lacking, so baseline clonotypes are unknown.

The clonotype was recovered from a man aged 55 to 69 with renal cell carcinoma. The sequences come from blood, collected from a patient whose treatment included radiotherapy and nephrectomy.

CDR3 sequence reads: CASSPGFQETQYF. The CDR3 coding sequence is TGTGCCAGCTCCCCAGGGTTCCAAGAGACCCAGTACTTC. This chain uses TRBV18 with TRBJ2-5; possibly TRBD1 for D (5 bases). The CDR3 is made up of 13 amino acids. The ends were cut back, 6 bases at V and 1 base at J, with 9 bases in the middle. The germline CDR1 and CDR2 sequences are KGHSH and LQKENI. The full variable domain, with the rest looked up from reference TRBV18 and TRBJ2-5, is NAGVMQNPRHLVRRRGQEARLRCSPMKGHSHVYWYRQLPEEGLKFMVYLQKENIIDESGMPKERFSAEFPKEGPSILRIQQVVRGDSAAYFCASSPGFQETQYFGPGTRLLVL.